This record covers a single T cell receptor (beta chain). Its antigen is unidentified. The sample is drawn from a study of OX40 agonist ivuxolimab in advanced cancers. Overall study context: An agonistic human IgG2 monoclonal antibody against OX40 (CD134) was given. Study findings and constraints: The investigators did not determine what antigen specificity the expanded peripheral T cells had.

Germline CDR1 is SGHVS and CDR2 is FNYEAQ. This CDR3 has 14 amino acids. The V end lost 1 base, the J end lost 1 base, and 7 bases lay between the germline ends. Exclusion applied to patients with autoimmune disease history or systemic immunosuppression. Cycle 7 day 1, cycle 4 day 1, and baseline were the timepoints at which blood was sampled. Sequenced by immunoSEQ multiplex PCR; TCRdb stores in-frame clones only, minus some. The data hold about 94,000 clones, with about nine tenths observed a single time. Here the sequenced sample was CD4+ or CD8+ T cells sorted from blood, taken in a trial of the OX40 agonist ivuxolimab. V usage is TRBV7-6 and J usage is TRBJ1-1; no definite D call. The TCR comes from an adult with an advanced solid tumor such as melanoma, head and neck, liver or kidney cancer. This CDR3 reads CASSLGDGNTEAFF. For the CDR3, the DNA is TGTGCCAGCAGCTTAGGAGACGGGAACACTGAAGCTTTCTTT.